This TCR beta chain comes out of a study of T-cell memory formation after mild COVID-19. Notes on the study in general: Some responding clones appeared in pre-infection memory, suggesting cross-reactive memory joined.

Points on this clonotype: The antigen is not known.

The CDR3 is made up of 16 amino acids. J lost 0 bases, V lost 4 bases, and 7 bases had no gene match. Germline CDR1 and CDR2: SGHRS and YFSETQ. Via MiXCR, TCRdb re-called the 5' RACE reads, giving one row per CDR3 protein. This sample yields some 300,000 distinct CDR3 sequences, of which about 20% are seen a single time; roughly 23% belongs to the top ten. The J gene is TRBJ2-5, the V gene TRBV5-1; TRBD1 aligns across 9 bases. The sample taken for sequencing was PBMCs or a T cell subset sorted from them (not recorded which). The receptor was isolated from a man between 18 and 29 years old who had mild COVID-19 (a few samples of this study predate the infection). Cell type and time point are not known. The CDR3, as DNA: TGCGCCAGCAGCCAGGGACAGGGAGGTTACCAAGAGACCCAGTACTTC. Protein product: CASSQGQGGYQETQYF.